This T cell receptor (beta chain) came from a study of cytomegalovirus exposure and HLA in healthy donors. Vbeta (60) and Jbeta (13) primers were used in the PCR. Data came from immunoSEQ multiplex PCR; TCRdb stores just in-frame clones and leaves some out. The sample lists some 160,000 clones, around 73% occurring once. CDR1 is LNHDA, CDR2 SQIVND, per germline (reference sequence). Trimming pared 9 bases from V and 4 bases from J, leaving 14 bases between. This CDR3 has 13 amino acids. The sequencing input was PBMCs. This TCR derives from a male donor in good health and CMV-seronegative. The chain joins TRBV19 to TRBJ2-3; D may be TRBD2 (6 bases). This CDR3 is CASTTSLADTQYF. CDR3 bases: TGTGCCAGCACAACTAGCTTGGCAGATACGCAGTATTTT. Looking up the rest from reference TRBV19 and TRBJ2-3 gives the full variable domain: DGGITQSPKYLFRKEGQNVTLSCEQNLNHDAMYWYRQDPGQGLRLIYYSQIVNDFQKGDIAEGYSVSREKKESFPLTVTSAQKNPTAFYLCASTTSLADTQYFGPGTRLTVL.